These T cell receptor beta chains were read from a single sample in a study of OX40 agonist ivuxolimab in advanced cancers. Method: immunoSEQ multiplex PCR; TCRdb's copy keeps in-frame clones and lacks some. The table lists about 86,000 clones, around 90% of them singletons, with approximately 1.3% in the top ten. The specimen was CD4+ or CD8+ T cells sorted from blood, collected in a trial of the OX40 agonist ivuxolimab. The receptors stem from an adult with an advanced solid tumor such as melanoma, head and neck, liver or kidney cancer. Both conserved end residues are part of each CDR3. D genes are given only for firm matches. Clone size is stated in some rows and not others, as once, few, many or a class when expanded.

v_call: TRBV5-1; d_call: TRBD2; clone_size: -; cdr3_length: 15; j_call: TRBJ2-5; cdr3_aa: CASSLGTSGYETQYF; cdr3_nt: TGCGCCAGCAGCTTGGGGACTAGCGGTTATGAGACCCAGTACTTC
v_call: TRBV5-1; d_call: -; clone_size: -; cdr3_length: 16; j_call: TRBJ2-3; cdr3_aa: CASSSVARTSTDTQYF; cdr3_nt: TGCGCCAGCAGCTCTGTAGCGAGAACTAGCACAGATACGCAGTATTTT
v_call: TRBV11-3; d_call: -; clone_size: -; cdr3_length: 15; j_call: TRBJ2-1; cdr3_aa: CASSLSGADYNEQFF; cdr3_nt: TGTGCCAGCAGCTTATCGGGGGCCGACTACAATGAGCAGTTCTTC
v_call: TRBV7-8; d_call: -; clone_size: -; cdr3_length: 13; j_call: TRBJ1-1; cdr3_aa: CASSLSVNTEAFF; cdr3_nt: TGTGCCAGCAGCCTTTCAGTGAACACTGAAGCTTTCTTT
v_call: TRBV28; d_call: TRBD1; clone_size: -; cdr3_length: 14; j_call: TRBJ2-7; cdr3_aa: CATGSGQGGYEQYF; cdr3_nt: TGTGCCACCGGATCCGGACAGGGGGGCTACGAGCAGTACTTC
v_call: TRBV4-2; d_call: TRBD2; clone_size: -; cdr3_length: 17; j_call: TRBJ2-1; cdr3_aa: CASSQDEGTSGYNEQFF; cdr3_nt: TGTGCCAGCAGCCAAGATGAAGGGACTAGCGGATACAATGAGCAGTTCTTC
v_call: TRBV5-4; d_call: -; clone_size: once; cdr3_length: 15; j_call: TRBJ1-2; cdr3_aa: CASSLEGRSHYGYTF; cdr3_nt: TGTGCCAGCAGCTTGGAGGGTCGGAGTCACTATGGCTACACCTTC
v_call: TRBV18; d_call: -; clone_size: once; cdr3_length: 13; j_call: TRBJ2-7; cdr3_aa: CASLAPGSYEQYF; cdr3_nt: TGTGCCAGCTTAGCCCCAGGGTCCTACGAGCAGTACTTC
v_call: TRBV30; d_call: TRBD1; clone_size: -; cdr3_length: 13; j_call: TRBJ1-1; cdr3_aa: CALRQGLNTEAFF; cdr3_nt: TGTGCCTTGCGACAGGGTTTGAACACTGAAGCTTTCTTT
v_call: TRBV7-6; d_call: -; clone_size: -; cdr3_length: 15; j_call: TRBJ2-3; cdr3_aa: CASSLAGASTDTQYF; cdr3_nt: TGTGCCAGCAGCTTAGCGGGGGCTAGCACAGATACGCAGTATTTT
v_call: TRBV7-2; d_call: TRBD1; clone_size: once; cdr3_length: 16; j_call: TRBJ1-6; cdr3_aa: CASSLVRWTGNSPLHF; cdr3_nt: TGTGCCAGCAGCTTAGTGCGTTGGACAGGGAATTCACCCCTCCACTTT
v_call: TRBV19; d_call: -; clone_size: -; cdr3_length: 12; j_call: TRBJ2-1; cdr3_aa: CASSSRTNEQFF; cdr3_nt: TGTGCCAGTAGTAGCCGTACTAATGAGCAGTTCTTC
v_call: TRBV6-4; d_call: TRBD2; clone_size: -; cdr3_length: 15; j_call: TRBJ2-3; cdr3_aa: CASRASGGSTDTQYF; cdr3_nt: TGTGCCAGCAGGGCTAGCGGGGGTAGCACAGATACGCAGTATTTT
v_call: TRBV5-1; d_call: TRBD1; clone_size: -; cdr3_length: 12; j_call: TRBJ2-7; cdr3_aa: CASGDSKGEQYF; cdr3_nt: TGCGCCAGTGGGGACAGTAAGGGCGAGCAGTACTTC
v_call: TRBV30; d_call: TRBD2; clone_size: -; cdr3_length: 15; j_call: TRBJ2-1; cdr3_aa: CAWRSLAGGPGEQFF; cdr3_nt: TGTGCCTGGAGGTCGCTAGCGGGGGGGCCGGGTGAGCAGTTCTTC
v_call: TRBV7-4; d_call: -; clone_size: -; cdr3_length: 15; j_call: TRBJ2-7; cdr3_aa: CASSSPTGCPYEQYF; cdr3_nt: TGTGCCAGCAGCTCCCCCACGGGTTGCCCCTACGAGCAGTACTTC
v_call: TRBV27; d_call: TRBD2; clone_size: -; cdr3_length: 19; j_call: TRBJ2-5; cdr3_aa: CASSPQDGLAGRNQETQYF; cdr3_nt: TGTGCCAGCAGTCCACAGGACGGACTAGCGGGGAGGAACCAAGAGACCCAGTACTTC
v_call: TRBV6-4; d_call: -; clone_size: -; cdr3_length: 15; j_call: TRBJ2-7; cdr3_aa: CASSEMIGPSYEQYF; cdr3_nt: TGTGCCAGCAGTGAAATGATCGGACCATCCTACGAGCAGTACTTC
v_call: TRBV18; d_call: TRBD1; clone_size: -; cdr3_length: 16; j_call: TRBJ1-6; cdr3_aa: CASSPSENRGYSPLHF; cdr3_nt: TGTGCCAGCTCACCCTCGGAGAACAGGGGGTATTCACCCCTCCACTTT
v_call: TRBV23-1; d_call: -; clone_size: -; cdr3_length: 14; j_call: TRBJ1-5; cdr3_aa: CASSQSGSVQPQHF; cdr3_nt: TGCGCCAGCAGTCAATCGGGCAGTGTTCAGCCCCAGCATTTT
v_call: TRBV5-1; d_call: TRBD2; clone_size: -; cdr3_length: 14; j_call: TRBJ2-7; cdr3_aa: CASSRGDGSYEQYF; cdr3_nt: TGCGCCAGCAGCCGGGGGGACGGGTCCTACGAGCAGTACTTC
v_call: TRBV7-2; d_call: -; clone_size: -; cdr3_length: 14; j_call: TRBJ1-2; cdr3_aa: CASSLPGLRYGYTF; cdr3_nt: TGTGCCAGCAGCTTACCCGGGCTCCGCTATGGCTACACCTTC
v_call: TRBV5-1; d_call: TRBD2; clone_size: once; cdr3_length: 15; j_call: TRBJ2-7; cdr3_aa: CASSGGLAGAGEQYF; cdr3_nt: TGCGCCAGCAGCGGGGGACTAGCGGGAGCGGGTGAGCAGTACTTC
v_call: TRBV5-1; d_call: -; clone_size: -; cdr3_length: 16; j_call: TRBJ1-3; cdr3_aa: CASSLAGAALGNTIYF; cdr3_nt: TGCGCCAGCAGCTTGGCGGGGGCAGCCCTTGGAAACACCATATATTTT
v_call: TRBV5-4; d_call: TRBD1; clone_size: -; cdr3_length: 15; j_call: TRBJ1-3; cdr3_aa: CASSRGQGYGNTIYF; cdr3_nt: TGTGCCAGCAGCCGAGGACAGGGCTACGGAAACACCATATATTTT
v_call: TRBV10-2; d_call: -; clone_size: -; cdr3_length: 13; j_call: TRBJ2-7; cdr3_aa: CASSLQAHYEQYF; cdr3_nt: TGCGCCAGCAGCTTACAGGCACACTACGAGCAGTACTTC
v_call: TRBV11-2; d_call: -; clone_size: -; cdr3_length: 12; j_call: TRBJ2-5; cdr3_aa: CASTWGAETQYF; cdr3_nt: TGTGCCAGCACCTGGGGGGCAGAGACCCAGTACTTC
v_call: TRBV14; d_call: -; clone_size: -; cdr3_length: 15; j_call: TRBJ2-5; cdr3_aa: CASSQDRTYQETQYF; cdr3_nt: TGTGCCAGCAGCCAAGACAGGACGTACCAAGAGACCCAGTACTTC
v_call: TRBV30; d_call: -; clone_size: -; cdr3_length: 16; j_call: TRBJ2-6; cdr3_aa: CAWSALISSGANVLTF; cdr3_nt: TGTGCCTGGAGTGCTCTAATAAGCTCTGGGGCCAACGTCCTGACTTTC
v_call: TRBV5-6; d_call: -; clone_size: -; cdr3_length: 16; j_call: TRBJ1-2; cdr3_aa: CASSSLTGNFNYGYTF; cdr3_nt: TGTGCCAGCAGCTCCTTAACAGGGAACTTTAACTATGGCTACACCTTC
v_call: TRBV6-5; d_call: TRBD1; clone_size: -; cdr3_length: 13; j_call: TRBJ1-2; cdr3_aa: CASTEQGTYGYTF; cdr3_nt: TGTGCCAGCACCGAACAGGGGACCTATGGCTACACCTTC
v_call: TRBV5-1; d_call: -; clone_size: -; cdr3_length: 15; j_call: TRBJ2-7; cdr3_aa: CASQRSEAVAYEQYF; cdr3_nt: TGCGCCAGCCAACGGTCCGAGGCGGTAGCCTACGAGCAGTACTTC
v_call: TRBV6-1; d_call: -; clone_size: -; cdr3_length: 15; j_call: TRBJ2-5; cdr3_aa: CASSGLWGWEETQYF; cdr3_nt: TGTGCCAGCAGTGGTCTCTGGGGATGGGAGGAGACCCAGTACTTC
v_call: TRBV6-5; d_call: -; clone_size: -; cdr3_length: 14; j_call: TRBJ2-7; cdr3_aa: CASRQSVQSYEQYF; cdr3_nt: TGTGCCAGCAGGCAGAGCGTGCAGTCCTACGAGCAGTACTTC
v_call: TRBV19; d_call: TRBD1; clone_size: -; cdr3_length: 15; j_call: TRBJ1-2; cdr3_aa: CASSFGTVTNYGYTF; cdr3_nt: TGTGCCAGTAGTTTCGGGACAGTTACGAACTATGGCTACACCTTC
v_call: TRBV11-3; d_call: -; clone_size: -; cdr3_length: 18; j_call: TRBJ2-6; cdr3_aa: CASSLSWTPGSGANVLTF; cdr3_nt: TGTGCCAGCAGCTTAAGTTGGACCCCAGGGTCTGGGGCCAACGTCCTGACTTTC
v_call: TRBV7-9; d_call: -; clone_size: -; cdr3_length: 15; j_call: TRBJ2-1; cdr3_aa: CASSSTRGVYNEQFF; cdr3_nt: TGTGCCAGCAGCTCGACTAGGGGGGTTTACAATGAGCAGTTCTTC
v_call: TRBV9; d_call: TRBD1; clone_size: -; cdr3_length: 14; j_call: TRBJ1-6; cdr3_aa: CASSDRVRDSPLHF; cdr3_nt: TGTGCCAGCAGTGACAGGGTAAGGGATTCACCCCTCCACTTT
v_call: TRBV4-2; d_call: -; clone_size: -; cdr3_length: 16; j_call: TRBJ1-1; cdr3_aa: CASSQLATNQRNEAFF; cdr3_nt: TGTGCCAGCAGCCAATTGGCTACTAATCAGAGGAATGAAGCTTTCTTT
v_call: TRBV2; d_call: -; clone_size: -; cdr3_length: 15; j_call: TRBJ1-2; cdr3_aa: CASSESRSLNYGYTF; cdr3_nt: TGTGCCAGCAGTGAGAGCAGAAGCCTTAACTATGGCTACACCTTC
v_call: TRBV6-1; d_call: TRBD1; clone_size: -; cdr3_length: 12; j_call: TRBJ1-5; cdr3_aa: CASRQGDQPQHF; cdr3_nt: TGTGCCAGCAGACAGGGGGATCAGCCCCAGCATTTT
v_call: TRBV7-2; d_call: -; clone_size: -; cdr3_length: 14; j_call: TRBJ1-1; cdr3_aa: CASSLETENTEAFF; cdr3_nt: TGTGCCAGCAGCTTAGAAACGGAGAACACTGAAGCTTTCTTT
v_call: TRBV6-1; d_call: -; clone_size: -; cdr3_length: 17; j_call: TRBJ1-2; cdr3_aa: CASSEDPTGKTKYGYTF; cdr3_nt: TGTGCCAGCAGTGAAGATCCAACGGGGAAGACGAAGTATGGCTACACCTTC
v_call: TRBV5-6; d_call: -; clone_size: -; cdr3_length: 15; j_call: TRBJ2-5; cdr3_aa: CASSLGAGTQETQYF; cdr3_nt: TGTGCCAGCAGCTTGGGGGCAGGCACCCAAGAGACCCAGTACTTC
v_call: TRBV19; d_call: -; clone_size: -; cdr3_length: 15; j_call: TRBJ1-2; cdr3_aa: CASSISGLENYGYTF; cdr3_nt: TGTGCCAGTAGTATATCAGGACTCGAAAACTATGGCTACACCTTC
v_call: TRBV28; d_call: TRBD1; clone_size: -; cdr3_length: 14; j_call: TRBJ2-7; cdr3_aa: CASSLGDRGYEQYF; cdr3_nt: TGTGCCAGCAGTTTAGGGGACAGGGGTTACGAGCAGTACTTC
v_call: TRBV5-1; d_call: -; clone_size: -; cdr3_length: 15; j_call: TRBJ1-2; cdr3_aa: CASSGGTPGEGGYTF; cdr3_nt: TGCGCCAGCAGCGGGGGGACCCCAGGGGAGGGCGGCTACACCTTC
v_call: TRBV10-1; d_call: -; clone_size: -; cdr3_length: 14; j_call: TRBJ2-3; cdr3_aa: CASGARDHADTQYF; cdr3_nt: TGCGCCAGCGGGGCGCGGGATCACGCAGATACGCAGTATTTT
v_call: TRBV6-1; d_call: -; clone_size: -; cdr3_length: 14; j_call: TRBJ2-5; cdr3_aa: CASSVRGGGETQYF; cdr3_nt: TGTGCCAGCAGTGTCAGGGGAGGTGGGGAGACCCAGTACTTC
v_call: TRBV10-1; d_call: TRBD1; clone_size: -; cdr3_length: 15; j_call: TRBJ1-1; cdr3_aa: CASSEWTGENTEAFF; cdr3_nt: TGCGCCAGCAGTGAGTGGACAGGGGAGAACACTGAAGCTTTCTTT
v_call: TRBV30; d_call: -; clone_size: -; cdr3_length: 15; j_call: TRBJ1-3; cdr3_aa: CAWSPARVPWNTIYF; cdr3_nt: TGTGCCTGGAGCCCCGCCAGAGTTCCTTGGAACACCATATATTTT
v_call: TRBV4-2; d_call: TRBD1; clone_size: once; cdr3_length: 14; j_call: TRBJ2-7; cdr3_aa: CASSRDRGMYEQYF; cdr3_nt: TGTGCCAGCAGCCGGGACAGGGGGATGTACGAGCAGTACTTC
v_call: TRBV28; d_call: -; clone_size: once; cdr3_length: 15; j_call: TRBJ1-1; cdr3_aa: CASTYPRDPPAEAFF; cdr3_nt: TGTGCCAGCACCTACCCCAGGGACCCCCCCGCTGAAGCTTTCTTT
v_call: TRBV11-2; d_call: -; clone_size: once; cdr3_length: 15; j_call: TRBJ2-1; cdr3_aa: CASSLDFGNSNEQFF; cdr3_nt: TGTGCCAGCAGCTTAGATTTTGGCAACTCAAATGAGCAGTTCTTC
v_call: TRBV5-1; d_call: -; clone_size: many; cdr3_length: 13; j_call: TRBJ1-1; cdr3_aa: CASSPWGNTEAFF; cdr3_nt: TGCGCCAGCAGCCCTTGGGGGAACACTGAAGCTTTCTTT
v_call: TRBV18; d_call: -; clone_size: -; cdr3_length: 11; j_call: TRBJ2-5; cdr3_aa: CASSPRETQYF; cdr3_nt: TGTGCCAGCTCACCACGGGAGACCCAGTACTTC
v_call: TRBV5-1; d_call: -; clone_size: -; cdr3_length: 14; j_call: TRBJ1-4; cdr3_aa: CASSPMATNEKLFF; cdr3_nt: TGCGCCAGCAGCCCCATGGCAACTAATGAAAAACTGTTTTTT
v_call: TRBV15; d_call: -; clone_size: -; cdr3_length: 14; j_call: TRBJ2-6; cdr3_aa: CATRGNSGANVLTF; cdr3_nt: TGTGCCACCAGGGGGAATTCTGGGGCCAACGTCCTGACTTTC
v_call: TRBV7-9; d_call: TRBD1; clone_size: -; cdr3_length: 16; j_call: TRBJ2-1; cdr3_aa: CASSLTGVRAYNEQFF; cdr3_nt: TGTGCCAGCAGCCTTACAGGGGTCAGGGCTTACAATGAGCAGTTCTTC